This paragraph covers one TCR beta chain sequence. Its antigen is as yet unknown. This entry is derived from a study of cytomegalovirus exposure and HLA in healthy donors. Study details: Among roughly 180 million T cells, an earlier analysis found 117 million unique TCR beta sequences. For the approximately 410 genotyped donors, 81% fell within the Caucasian-associated ancestry cluster.

Trimming took 5 bases from V and 6 from J, leaving 17 bases between them. The CDR3 totals 15 residues. The germline gives CDR1 SEHNR, CDR2 FQNEAQ (reference sequence). The primer mix had 60 Vbeta and 13 Jbeta primers. Original analysis: An analysis that came later counted tens of millions of unique TCR beta chains, 10 million to 11 million shared. Libraries were prepared by immunoSEQ multiplex PCR; TCRdb keeps only in-frame clonotypes and omits some of them. D and trimming come from the DNA, and the V and J calls and clone size come from that table. This table holds around 190,000 clones, approximately 86% found once. Study-level results: Reports indicate that TCR beta sequences accurately predicted the HLA-A and HLA-B alleles of most subjects.

J is TRBJ2-1 and V is TRBV7-9, with D possibly being TRBD2 (6 bases). Sequencing input: PBMCs. This receptor was obtained from a woman in her 30s in good health and CMV-seronegative. The CDR3 region has the DNA TGTGCCAGCAGCACGCCGCGGGAAGGCTTCAATGAGCAGTTCTTC. It yields the protein CASSTPREGFNEQFF.